This T cell receptor beta chain stems from a study of T-cell memory formation after mild COVID-19 (dated by TCRdb to about 2021). Context from the whole study: TCR sequence clusters from the two donors were found to be largely donor specific. Two young, previously healthy adult volunteers made up the cohort, one male and one female. Longitudinal TCRalpha and TCRbeta repertoire sequencing tracked T-cell clones expanding and contracting after mild COVID-19 in two donors.

Remarks on this clonotype: This receptor's antigen is unknown. No quality values exist for individual bases; no much larger clone is one base distant.

Per the germline V gene, MNHEY is the CDR1 and SVGEGT is the CDR2. Its CDR3 holds 11 amino acids, cysteine through phenylalanine. The only DNA kept is the CDR3, 33 bases in frame from the first base. Between the V and J ends, shortened by 2 bases and 5 bases respectively, the junction contains 4 bases. PBMCs were isolated by Ficoll-Paque density gradient centrifugation. Beyond this particular receptor, the publication reports: Only a couple of mild cases were covered in the study, and larger cohorts including severe cases with pre-infection samples were considered necessary. Whether the second-wave clones peaking on day 37 were SARS-CoV-2 specific was not confirmed. Some responding clones were detected in pre-infection memory, suggesting pre-existing cross-reactive memory T cells joined the SARS-CoV-2 response. Contracting CD4+ clones were found mainly in CM and EM memory subsets, while CD8+ clones were enriched in EMRA. From day 15 to 85, contracting clones showed balanced CD4/CD8 phenotypes, whereas a second wave of clones that expanded from day 15 to 37 leaned towards CD4+.

Sequencing was carried out with an Illumina NovaSeq 6000. TCRalpha and TCRbeta cDNA libraries were constructed by 5'RACE with constant-segment primers, with sample barcodes and unique molecular identifiers being introduced. RNA was extracted from every sample with Trizol reagent. Library amplification was performed in two PCR steps, and a second sample barcode and Illumina TruSeq adapters were introduced in the second step. Sequencing of libraries was performed on an Illumina NovaSeq with 2 x 150 bp paired-end reads. In the original analysis: With migec v1.2.7, reads were demultiplexed and then collapsed into UMI-guided consensus sequences. Using mixcr v2.1.11, the UMI consensuses were aligned to TRA and TRB V and J templates and assembled into clonotypes. A clonotype was counted as expanded or contracted only if both edgeR and NoisET called the change significant, with noise models trained on biological replicates. edgeR calls used a false discovery rate-adjusted p below 0.01 and a log2 fold-change threshold of 1. PCA with hierarchical clustering of max-normalized trajectories of the 1000 most abundant clonotypes was used as exploratory dynamics analysis. The CD4 or CD8 phenotype of responding clones was assigned using the separately sequenced CD4+ and CD8+ repertoires. TCRdb trimmed the raw reads at Q25, called clones with MiXCR and kept productive beta chains. Records with the same CDR3 protein are collapsed into one entry carrying the most frequent genes and DNA. The V and J calls, along with clone size, are taken from TCRdb and not from the paper's own processing. The sample yields 55,000 to 75,000 distinct CDR3 sequences; about a quarter were counted once. The ten biggest clones cover 43% of the sample.

The sequenced material came from PBMCs or a T cell subset sorted from them (not recorded which). The receptor chain draws on TRBV6-2 or TRBV6-3 and TRBJ2-7; no D gene is confidently identified. This clonotype was obtained from a man aged 18 to 35 who had mild COVID-19 (a few samples of this study predate the infection). The sample titles of this study are shuffled in the database, so cell type and time point are left out; the donor was told from shared clones. The nucleotide sequence reads as follows: TGTGCCAGCAGTTACGTCCACGAGCAGTACTTC. Its amino acids are CASSYVHEQYF.